This TCR beta chain appears in the sequencing data of a study of Graves' ophthalmopathy and Graves' hyperthyroidism. RNA served as the template for amplifying TCR beta CDR3 regions. RT-PCR in the first round used HTBI primers; a second-round multiplex PCR followed. MiXCR, run by TCRdb on the multiplex PCR reads, gives a single entry per CDR3 protein. The table has approximately 640,000 distinct CDR3 sequences, more than 40% seen once. This clonotype has ten or more counts. The V and J ends lost 3 bases and 0 bases respectively, with 14 bases between them. The germline V gene has CDR1 LNHDA and CDR2 SQIVND (reference sequence). The length of the CDR3 is 17 residues.

This receptor was taken from an adult man with Graves' ophthalmopathy. What was sequenced was peripheral blood. The genes are TRBV19 and TRBJ1-4; no clear D. In DNA, the CDR3 is TGTGCCAGTAGTATCGTCTCACGCCCTGCAACTAATGAAAAACTGTTTTTT. Its protein product is CASSIVSRPATNEKLFF. Looking up the rest from reference TRBV19 and TRBJ1-4 gives the full variable domain: DGGITQSPKYLFRKEGQNVTLSCEQNLNHDAMYWYRQDPGQGLRLIYYSQIVNDFQKGDIAEGYSVSREKKESFPLTVTSAQKNPTAFYLCASSIVSRPATNEKLFFGSGTQLSVL.